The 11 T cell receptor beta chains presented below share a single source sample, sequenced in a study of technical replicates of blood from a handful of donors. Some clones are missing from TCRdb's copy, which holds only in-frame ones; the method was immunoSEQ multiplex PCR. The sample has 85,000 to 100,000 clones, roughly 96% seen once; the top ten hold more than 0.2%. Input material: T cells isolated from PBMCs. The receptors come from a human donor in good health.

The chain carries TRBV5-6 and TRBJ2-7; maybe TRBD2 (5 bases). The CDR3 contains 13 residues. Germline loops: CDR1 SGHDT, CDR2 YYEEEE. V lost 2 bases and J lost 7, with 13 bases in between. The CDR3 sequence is CASSLRTGWEQYF. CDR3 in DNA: TGTGCCAGCAGCTTAAGGACTGGCTGGGAGCAGTACTTC.

The CDR3 bases are TGTGTCAGAAGCTCTCCAGGGTTGGGTGTGACAATGAATGAGCAGTTCTTC. Its translation is CVRSSPGLGVTMNEQFF. This chain links TRBV7-5 with TRBJ2-1; the D call TRBD1 from the table was never checked on the DNA. TRBV7-5 is listed as a pseudogene. This CDR3 is 17 amino acids long.

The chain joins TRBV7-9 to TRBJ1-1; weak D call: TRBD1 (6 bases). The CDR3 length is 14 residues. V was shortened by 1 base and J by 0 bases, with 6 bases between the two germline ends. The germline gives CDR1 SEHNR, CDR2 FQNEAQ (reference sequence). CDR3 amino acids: CASSLDRVNTEAFF. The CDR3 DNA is TGTGCCAGCAGCTTAGACAGGGTGAACACTGAAGCTTTCTTT.

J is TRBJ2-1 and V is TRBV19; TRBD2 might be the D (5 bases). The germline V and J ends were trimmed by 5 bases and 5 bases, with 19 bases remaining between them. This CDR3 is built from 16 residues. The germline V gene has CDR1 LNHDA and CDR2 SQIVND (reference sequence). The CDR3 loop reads CASSQFAGPPNNEQFF. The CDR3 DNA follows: TGTGCCAGTAGTCAATTCGCGGGTCCCCCTAACAATGAGCAGTTCTTC. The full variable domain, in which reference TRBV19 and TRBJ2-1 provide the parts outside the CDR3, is DGGITQSPKYLFRKEGQNVTLSCEQNLNHDAMYWYRQDPGQGLRLIYYSQIVNDFQKGDIAEGYSVSREKKESFPLTVTSAQKNPTAFYLCASSQFAGPPNNEQFFGPGTRLTVL.

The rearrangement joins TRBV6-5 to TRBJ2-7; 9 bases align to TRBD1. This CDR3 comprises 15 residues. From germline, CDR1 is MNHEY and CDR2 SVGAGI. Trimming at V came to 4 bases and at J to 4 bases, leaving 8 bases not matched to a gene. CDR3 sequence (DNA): TGTGCCAGCAGTTCTCCCGGGACAGGGATGTACGAGCAGTACTTC. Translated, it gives CASSSPGTGMYEQYF.

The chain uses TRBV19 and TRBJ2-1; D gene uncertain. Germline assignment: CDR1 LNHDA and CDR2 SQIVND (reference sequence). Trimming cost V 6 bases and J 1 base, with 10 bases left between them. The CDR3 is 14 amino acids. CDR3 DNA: TGTGCCAGTAGGGATGCGACTTCCTACAATGAGCAGTTCTTC. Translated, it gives CASRDATSYNEQFF.

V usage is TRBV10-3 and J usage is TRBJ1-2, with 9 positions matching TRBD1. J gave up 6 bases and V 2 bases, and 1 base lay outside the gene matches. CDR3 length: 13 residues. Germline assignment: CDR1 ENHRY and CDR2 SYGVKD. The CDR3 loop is CAISEGQGNGYTF. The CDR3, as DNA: TGTGCCATCAGTGAGGGACAGGGGAATGGCTACACCTTC.

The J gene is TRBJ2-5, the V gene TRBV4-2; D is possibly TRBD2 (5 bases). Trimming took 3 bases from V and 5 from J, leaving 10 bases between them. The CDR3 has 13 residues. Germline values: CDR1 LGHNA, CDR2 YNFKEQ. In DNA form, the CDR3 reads TGTGCCAGCAGCCATGACGGCGGGGAGACCCAGTACTTC. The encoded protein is CASSHDGGETQYF.

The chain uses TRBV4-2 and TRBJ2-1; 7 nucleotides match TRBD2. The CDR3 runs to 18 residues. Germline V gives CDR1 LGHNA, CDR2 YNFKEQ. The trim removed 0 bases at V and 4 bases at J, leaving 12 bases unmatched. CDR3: CASSQDNLPSGEYNEQFF. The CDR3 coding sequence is TGTGCCAGCAGCCAAGATAACCTTCCTAGCGGAGAGTACAATGAGCAGTTCTTC.

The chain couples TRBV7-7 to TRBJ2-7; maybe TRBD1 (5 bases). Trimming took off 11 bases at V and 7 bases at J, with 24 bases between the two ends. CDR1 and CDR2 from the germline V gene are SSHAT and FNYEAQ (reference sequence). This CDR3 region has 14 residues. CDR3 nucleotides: TGTGCCCAAACCGATTTTCTAAGGGGTGGAGAGCAGTACTTC. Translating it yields CAQTDFLRGGEQYF.

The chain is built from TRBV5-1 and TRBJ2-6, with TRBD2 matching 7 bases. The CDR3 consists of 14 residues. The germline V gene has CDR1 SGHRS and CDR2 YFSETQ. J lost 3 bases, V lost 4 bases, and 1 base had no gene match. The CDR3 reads CASSRGDGANVLTF. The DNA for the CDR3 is TGCGCCAGCAGCCGGGGGGATGGGGCCAACGTCCTGACTTTC.